The 21 T cell receptor beta chains presented below share a single source sample, sequenced in a study of T cells in tuberculosis. The data were produced by immunoSEQ multiplex PCR, yet TCRdb's version contains in-frame clones alone and is incomplete. The table has around 26,000 clones, around 95% seen once. Specimen: PBMCs. The receptors come from a donor aged 10 to 29 with latent tuberculosis or without tuberculosis infection.

This clone has a handful of counts. The chain uses TRBV10-3 and TRBJ1-1; D is undetermined. The V gene lost 5 bases and the J gene lost 10 bases, with 11 bases spanning the gap. CDR1 is ENHRY, CDR2 SYGVKD, per germline. This CDR3 comprises 11 residues. The CDR3 coding sequence is TGTGCCATCAGTCCTGGAGGGAGAGCTTTCTTT. Amino acids: CAISPGGRAFF.

The chain has TRBV6-6 and TRBJ1-2; D gene uncertain. The CDR3 is 14 residues long. V was clipped by 4 bases and J by 4 bases, with 13 bases between them. Germline CDR1 and CDR2: MNHNY and SVGAGI (reference sequence). CDR3 sequence: CASSFPAGPYGYTF. As DNA, the CDR3 is TGTGCCAGCAGTTTTCCGGCAGGCCCCTATGGCTACACCTTC.

The V call is TRBV29-1, the J call TRBJ2-1; TRBD1 is a possible D gene (5 bases). The germline gives CDR1 SQVTM, CDR2 ANQGSEA. The CDR3 totals 13 residues. V dropped 8 bases and J dropped 2 bases, with 13 bases sitting between them. CDR3 residues: CSLSRVAYNEQFF. CDR3 nucleotide sequence: TGCAGCTTAAGCAGGGTCGCCTACAATGAGCAGTTCTTC.

The rearrangement links TRBV19 to TRBJ1-2; 10 bases match TRBD1. The CDR3 runs 13 residues. Germline CDR1 is LNHDA and CDR2 is SQIVND (reference sequence). J was trimmed by 8 bases and V by 4 bases; bases with no gene match: 4. CDR3 DNA: TGTGCCAGTAGTACGGGACAGGGGAACGGCTACACCTTC. Protein sequence: CASSTGQGNGYTF. The full variable domain, rest sourced from reference TRBV19 and TRBJ1-2, is DGGITQSPKYLFRKEGQNVTLSCEQNLNHDAMYWYRQDPGQGLRLIYYSQIVNDFQKGDIAEGYSVSREKKESFPLTVTSAQKNPTAFYLCASSTGQGNGYTFGSGTRLTVV.

The genes are TRBV4-1 and TRBJ1-4; D is unclear. The V gene lost 1 base and the J gene lost 8 bases, with 11 bases spanning the gap. This CDR3 spans 14 amino acids. Germline values: CDR1 MGHRA, CDR2 YSYEKL. The CDR3 sequence is CASSQGPTREKLFF. CDR3 DNA sequence: TGCGCCAGCAGCCAAGGACCCACTAGAGAAAAACTGTTTTTT.

V usage is TRBV7-6 and J usage is TRBJ1-5; no firm D call. Trimming pared 3 bases from V and 7 bases from J, leaving 13 bases between. The CDR3 runs 14 residues. Germline V gene lookup returns CDR1 SGHVS and CDR2 FNYEAQ. The CDR3 coding sequence is TGTGCCAGCAGCTTCCCTCGGGATCGGCAGCCCCAGCATTTT. This gives the protein CASSFPRDRQPQHF.

This chain joins TRBV7-7 and TRBJ1-1, with TRBD1 identical over 8 bases. Germline lookup yields CDR1 SSHAT and CDR2 FNYEAQ (reference sequence). This CDR3 is built from 15 residues. V lost 5 bases and J lost 3; bases outside the gene matches: 8. The CDR3 is CASSPSQGADTEAFF. The CDR3, as DNA: TGTGCCAGCAGCCCCAGCCAGGGGGCGGACACTGAAGCTTTCTTT.

Only one count was recorded for this clone. The chain joins TRBV5-4 to TRBJ1-6; D might be TRBD1 (5 bases). The CDR3 contains 16 residues. CDR1 SGHNT and CDR2 YYREEE come from the germline V gene (reference sequence). The V end was cut by 5 bases, the J end by 6 bases, with 18 bases between. CDR3 amino acids: CASSARGSSLNSPLHF. DNA for the CDR3: TGTGCCAGCAGTGCCCGGGGGTCGAGCCTTAATTCACCCCTCCACTTT.

The rearrangement uses TRBV5-4 and TRBJ1-1; 11 bases line up with TRBD1. The CDR3 loop spans 15 amino acids. V was clipped by 4 bases and J by 3 bases; unmatched bases: 5. Germline values: CDR1 SGHNT, CDR2 YYREEE (reference sequence). CDR3 residues: CASSKDRGRHTEAFF. DNA of the CDR3: TGTGCCAGCAGCAAGGACAGGGGGCGCCACACTGAAGCTTTCTTT.

The chain joins TRBV5-1 to TRBJ1-1; the D is unclear. This CDR3 has 13 amino acids. V was clipped by 0 bases and J by 11 bases, with 14 bases between them. The germline gives CDR1 SGHRS, CDR2 YFSETQ. DNA for the CDR3: TGCGCCAGCAGCTTGGCATCGGAGGCTACCGCTTTCTTT. This encodes CASSLASEATAFF.

The chain recombines TRBV4-1 with TRBJ2-3; perhaps TRBD1 as D (6 bases). Deletions cut 1 base from V and 1 base from J, with 9 bases between. Germline CDR1 MGHRA, CDR2 YSYEKL. There are 15 residues in the CDR3. CDR3 in amino acids: CASSQVTGRTDTQYF. The CDR3 DNA reads as TGCGCCAGCAGCCAAGTAACAGGGCGCACAGATACGCAGTATTTT.

The chain uses TRBV6-5 and TRBJ2-6, with a possible D match to TRBD1 (6 bases). Per the germline V gene, CDR1 is MNHEY and CDR2 is SVGAGI. This CDR3 is 15 amino acids long. With 6 bases removed from V and 0 bases from J, the gap between germline ends came to 9 bases. The chain's CDR3 is CASRDRPSGANVLTF. CDR3 bases: TGTGCCAGCAGGGACAGACCCTCTGGGGCCAACGTCCTGACTTTC.

The chain recombines TRBV5-4 with TRBJ2-7; TRBD2 aligns across 14 bases. V lost 5 bases to trimming and J lost 3 bases; unmatched junction nucleotides: 13. The germline gives CDR1 SGHNT, CDR2 YYREEE (reference sequence). This CDR3 comprises 18 residues. This chain's CDR3 is CASSFSGLAGGSSYEQYV. As DNA, the CDR3 is TGTGCCAGCAGTTTCTCAGGACTAGCGGGGGGCTCCAGCTACGAGCAGTACGTC.

This clone was recorded once. This chain connects TRBV5-6 to TRBJ2-2; TRBD2 agrees at 8 bases. After removal of 10 bases from V and 0 bases from J, the junction contained 8 bases not matched to a gene. From germline, CDR1 is SGHDT and CDR2 YYEEEE. The CDR3 has 15 residues. CDR3 sequence (DNA): TGTGCCGCGGGCGGGGGGACTTCGAACACCGGGGAGCTGTTTTTT. The encoded protein is CAAGGGTSNTGELFF.

The V gene is TRBV25-1, the J gene TRBJ2-3; no definite D call. The CDR3 contains 14 residues. Germline V CDR1 and CDR2: MGHDK, SYGVNS. V lost 2 bases to trimming and J lost 0 bases, with 6 bases between them. CDR3 protein: CASSEGPSTDTQYF. DNA for the CDR3: TGTGCCAGCAGTGAAGGCCCTAGCACAGATACGCAGTATTTT. Full variable domain (outside the CDR3, taken from reference TRBV25-1 and TRBJ2-3): EADIYQTPRYLVIGTGKKITLECSQTMGHDKMYWYQQDPGMELHLIHYSYGVNSTEKGDLSSESTVSRIRTEHFPLTLESARPSHTSQYLCASSEGPSTDTQYFGPGTRLTVL.

This rearrangement joins TRBV19 to TRBJ2-2; D is unclear. Germline CDR1 reads LNHDA; CDR2 reads SQIVND (reference sequence). Trimming shortened V by 6 bases and J by 3 bases, and 8 bases separated the two germline ends. The CDR3 has 13 residues. Here the CDR3 DNA reads TGTGCCAGTAGCATTAGTGACACCGGGGAGCTGTTTTTT. Translating it yields CASSISDTGELFF.

The rearrangement links TRBV6-4 to TRBJ2-3; D might be TRBD1 (6 bases). V lost 6 bases and J lost 0, with 13 bases in between. Germline-derived CDR1 and CDR2 are MRHNA and SNTAGT. The CDR3 spans 15 residues. The CDR3 DNA reads as TGTGCCAGCAGCGAGGGACACTCTAGCACAGATACGCAGTATTTT. This sequence encodes CASSEGHSSTDTQYF.

The chain joins TRBV5-1 to TRBJ2-7; 8 positions match TRBD2. The germline CDR1 and CDR2 sequences are SGHRS and YFSETQ. V gave up 5 bases and J gave up 4 bases; unmatched junction bases: 8. This CDR3 region has 14 residues. CDR3 sequence (DNA): TGCGCCAGCAGGTCCCGGACTAGCTTATACGAGCAGTACTTC. This translates into CASRSRTSLYEQYF.

The chain employs TRBV5-4 and TRBJ2-7, with 12 bases matching TRBD2. Germline CDR1 and CDR2: SGHNT and YYREEE (reference sequence). This CDR3 is built from 17 residues. V lost 3 bases, J lost 2 bases, and 9 bases stayed unmatched. CDR3 in DNA: TGTGCCAGCAGCTACGGACTAGCGGGGCTAGTAACCTACGAGCAGTACGTC. Residues: CASSYGLAGLVTYEQYV.

This chain links TRBV18 with TRBJ1-5, with D possibly being TRBD1 (5 bases). This CDR3 is 16 amino acids long. Germline CDR1 is KGHSH and CDR2 is LQKENI. The germline V and J ends were trimmed by 0 bases and 2 bases, with 11 bases remaining between them. CDR3 sequence (DNA): TGTGCCAGCTCACCACCGACAGCCGCTGGCAATCAGCCCCAGCATTTT. It encodes CASSPPTAAGNQPQHF.

J is TRBJ2-7 and V is TRBV5-6; TRBD2 is a possible D gene (5 bases). Trimming stripped 0 bases from V and 5 bases from J, with 15 bases between. Germline CDR1 and CDR2: SGHDT and YYEEEE. This CDR3 is built from 15 residues. The CDR3 is CASSLVKGGSHEQYV. The CDR3 DNA is TGTGCCAGCAGCTTGGTAAAGGGTGGGAGCCACGAGCAGTACGTC.